Shown below are 19 T cell receptor beta chains from a single sample sequenced in a study of T cell repertoires in cytomegalovirus infection. TCRdb re-derived calls from the reads in MiXCR, one entry per CDR3 protein. The table records hundreds of thousands of distinct CDR3 sequences, approximately 31% of them present only once. The antigens for these receptors are not known. The sequencing used cultured CD8+ T cells from PBMCs, collected from culture after CMV antigen stimulation. All receptors derive from a human donor in good health (CMV status not recorded). Some clones in this sample may be carry-over from other donors' samples.

This clonotype was counted only a few times. The rearrangement joins TRBV19 to TRBJ1-1, with D unresolved. This CDR3 contains 13 residues. Trimming took off 3 bases at V and 5 bases at J, with 10 bases between the two ends. Germline assignment: CDR1 LNHDA and CDR2 SQIVND (reference sequence). CDR3 nucleotides: TGTGCCAGTAGTATCCCCGGAGGGACTGAAGCTTTCTTT. As protein: CASSIPGGTEAFF.

This clonotype was counted many times. As DNA, the CDR3 is TGTGCCAGCAGCCCCCGGACAGGGGGCCTGAACACTGAAGCTTTCTTT. Amino acid sequence: CASSPRTGGLNTEAFF. This chain uses TRBV7-9 with TRBJ1-1, with 11 bases that match TRBD1. CDR3 length equals 16 residues. The V gene end was trimmed by 5 bases and the J gene end by 0 bases; junction bases not matched to a gene: 5. Germline V gene sequence: CDR1 SEHNR, CDR2 FQNEAQ (reference sequence).

The rearrangement joins TRBV7-9 to TRBJ2-1, with a possible D match to TRBD1 (6 bases). CDR1 is SEHNR, CDR2 FQNEAQ, per germline (reference sequence). Trimming cost V 2 bases and J 3 bases, with 11 bases left between them. This CDR3 region has 15 residues. In DNA form, the CDR3 reads TGTGCCAGCAGCTTACAGGGGAGATTCTACAATGAGCAGTTCTTC. Amino acid sequence: CASSLQGRFYNEQFF.

In its sample, this clonotype was seen a few times. The chain combines TRBV6-1 with TRBJ2-1; no reliable D call. This CDR3 has 11 amino acids. CDR1 is MNHNS, CDR2 SASEGT, per germline. Trimming pared 7 bases from V and 6 bases from J, leaving 7 bases between. The CDR3 reads CASMDGNEQFF. In nucleotides, the CDR3 is TGTGCCAGCATGGACGGCAATGAGCAGTTCTTC.

This clonotype occurred a few times. V gene TRBV6-4 combines with J gene TRBJ2-5; 8 bases line up with TRBD2. The germline gives CDR1 MRHNA, CDR2 SNTAGT. CDR3 size: 15 residues. With 2 bases clipped from V and 2 bases from J, the junction kept 4 bases outside the gene matches. CDR3 in amino acids: CASSDVAGGQETQYF. The CDR3 nucleotides read TGTGCCAGCAGTGACGTGGCGGGGGGACAAGAGACCCAGTACTTC.

V is TRBV7-4 and J is TRBJ1-4; maybe TRBD1 (5 bases). Per germline, CDR1 SGHVT and CDR2 SQSDAQ. The V end was cut by 6 bases, the J end by 7 bases, with 15 bases between. This CDR3 region has 14 residues. The CDR3 DNA sequence: TGTGCCAGCAGTGGGGTAGCTGGGGGTGAAAAACTGTTTTTT. Translating gives CASSGVAGGEKLFF.

The chain employs TRBV7-9 and TRBJ1-1, with unresolved D. This CDR3 is built from 14 residues. Trimming pared 5 bases from V and 0 bases from J, leaving 10 bases between. CDR1 and CDR2 (germline): SEHNR, FQNEAQ (reference sequence). DNA of the CDR3: TGTGCCAGCAGCCCTACGTTTTTGAACACTGAAGCTTTCTTT. This codes for CASSPTFLNTEAFF.

This clonotype was seen at least ten times. The J gene is TRBJ1-2, the V gene TRBV7-9; no firm D call. This CDR3 region has 13 residues. Trimming pared 4 bases from V and 0 bases from J, leaving 6 bases between. Germline assignment: CDR1 SEHNR and CDR2 FQNEAQ (reference sequence). This CDR3 is CASSSQTNYGYTF. The CDR3 DNA reads TGTGCCAGCAGCTCACAAACTAACTATGGCTACACCTTC.

This chain uses TRBV6-2 or TRBV6-3 with TRBJ1-1; no firm D call. Germline V CDR1 and CDR2: MNHEY, SVGEGT. CDR3 length: 13 amino acids. V dropped 7 bases and J dropped 5 bases, with 14 bases sitting between them. The CDR3 DNA reads as TGTGCCAGCAATCTGACACCTCGAACTGAAGCTTTCTTT. Protein sequence: CASNLTPRTEAFF.

Notes on this clonotype: This may stem from a read error, because a much larger clone lies one nucleotide away. The chain has TRBV2 and TRBJ1-5; no clear D. Germline V gene data show CDR1 as SNHLY and CDR2 as FYNNEI. This CDR3 spans 13 amino acids. Deletions cut 7 bases from V and 0 bases from J, with 7 bases between. Here the CDR3 DNA reads TGTGCCAGCAAAGAATATAGCAATCAGCCCCAGCATTTT. Its protein is CASKEYSNQPQHF.

This clonotype was observed a handful of times. The chain links TRBV4-1 to TRBJ2-7, with TRBD2 identical over 7 bases. The V gene's germline CDR1 is MGHRA and CDR2 YSYEKL. The J segment lost 5 bases and the V segment lost 3 bases, leaving 13 bases of the junction unmatched. The length of the CDR3 is 16 residues. The CDR3 sequence: CASSHTLNGGMNEQYF. In nucleotides, the CDR3 is TGCGCCAGCAGCCACACCCTAAACGGGGGGATGAACGAGCAGTACTTC.

This clonotype was seen repeatedly, ten times or more. The V call is TRBV7-8, the J call TRBJ2-1; tentatively, D is TRBD1 (6 bases). The V gene lost 3 bases and the J gene lost 4 bases, with 10 bases spanning the gap. This CDR3 spans 14 amino acids. Germline CDR1 reads SGHVS; CDR2 reads FQNEAQ. CDR3 DNA: TGTGCCAGCAGCTTGGGGGCTCGATACAATGAGCAGTTCTTC. Amino acids: CASSLGARYNEQFF.

This clonotype was counted at least ten times. The J gene is TRBJ2-7, the V gene TRBV11-1; 10 bases are a match to TRBD1. The junction had 7 bases not matched to a gene; V was cut back by 3 bases and J by 2 bases. Looked up from germline, CDR1 is SGHAT and CDR2 is FQDESV (reference sequence). The CDR3 consists of 16 residues. The CDR3 loop is CASSFDRDRGTYEQYF. The CDR3 DNA sequence: TGTGCCAGCAGCTTCGACCGGGACAGGGGCACCTACGAGCAGTACTTC.

This clonotype was recorded many times. At one end the junction does not follow the germline gene, possibly because of a read error. The chain recombines TRBV7-9 with TRBJ1-1; 7 bases line up with TRBD1. The germline CDR1 and CDR2 sequences are SEHNR and FQNEAQ (reference sequence). The CDR3 contains 11 residues. This CDR3 reads CASIDRVETFF. DNA of the CDR3: TGTGCCAGCATCGACAGGGTTGAAACTTTCTTT.

A few counts support this clonotype. The chain is built from TRBV7-6 and TRBJ1-5; D might be TRBD1 (5 bases). Trimming removed 4 bases from V and 2 bases from J, with 15 bases in between. CDR3 length: 16 amino acids. Germline values: CDR1 SGHVS, CDR2 FNYEAQ. CDR3 residues: CASSSSLRGGNQPQHF. CDR3 DNA: TGTGCCAGCAGCTCCTCCCTCCGGGGCGGCAATCAGCCCCAGCATTTT.

This clonotype appeared a few times. The chain has TRBV7-9 and TRBJ2-3; 10 bases map to TRBD1. This CDR3 has 15 residues. Per the germline V gene, CDR1 is SEHNR and CDR2 is FQNEAQ (reference sequence). The trim removed 4 bases at V and 5 bases at J, leaving 6 bases unmatched. The CDR3 is CASSSPGQGLDTQYF. The CDR3 DNA reads as TGTGCCAGCAGCTCCCCGGGACAGGGGCTAGATACGCAGTATTTT.

This chain joins TRBV2 and TRBJ2-7; TRBD2 matches 10 bases. Germline CDR1 is SNHLY and CDR2 is FYNNEI. The CDR3 is made up of 15 amino acids. V was clipped by 8 bases and J by 3 bases; unmatched bases: 10. The CDR3 spells CASATLAGVGYEQYV. The CDR3 nucleotides are TGTGCCAGCGCGACGCTAGCGGGGGTCGGCTACGAGCAGTACGTC.

The chain couples TRBV4-3 to TRBJ1-1; 11 bases map to TRBD1. Unmatched junction bases numbered 4, after V lost 4 bases and J lost 6 bases. The CDR3 totals 14 residues. In germline, CDR1 is LGHNA, CDR2 YSLEER. CDR3 residues: CASSPDRGRSEAFF. As DNA, the CDR3 is TGCGCCAGCAGCCCGGACAGGGGGCGATCTGAAGCTTTCTTT.

The J gene is TRBJ2-7, the V gene TRBV2; possible D gene TRBD2, 6 bases. The CDR3 has 12 amino acids. V was pared by 11 bases and J by 3 bases, with 14 bases between. Germline lookup yields CDR1 SNHLY and CDR2 FYNNEI. CDR3 coding DNA: TGTGCCGGGGAGAGGAGGGACTACGAGCAGTACGTC. This encodes CAGERRDYEQYV.